The clone carrying this TCR beta chain was counted only a few times. Its antigen is still unknown. Both peripheral blood and punch biopsies of lesional scalp skin were obtained from patients who had alopecia areata. It was from PBMCs that CD4+ and CD8+ T cells were sorted. This sample was included in a study of CD8+ T cells in alopecia areata. Broader study findings: Normal-skin resident alphabeta T cells also appear among scalp sample sequences. It was less clear whether patients shared TCRs than it was in mice, possibly because of HLA.

The CDR3 sequence is 15 residues long. Germline assignment: CDR1 SGDLS and CDR2 YYNGEE. Trimming removed 0 bases from V and 0 bases from J, with 6 bases in between. Sequencing relied on a cDNA template that was reverse transcribed from extracted RNA. Clones were read by immunoSEQ multiplex PCR, and TCRdb kept only the in-frame ones, dropping some. The top ten clones hold roughly a quarter of a sample with about 110,000 clones, under 60% of them seen once. This chain uses TRBV9 with TRBJ1-4; D gene unclear. The specimen was NKG2D-low CD8+ T cells sorted from blood. The clonotype was recovered from a human donor with alopecia areata. The CDR3 nucleotides read TGTGCCAGCAGCGTAGGCGAGGCAACTAATGAAAAACTGTTTTTT. Its translation: CASSVGEATNEKLFF.